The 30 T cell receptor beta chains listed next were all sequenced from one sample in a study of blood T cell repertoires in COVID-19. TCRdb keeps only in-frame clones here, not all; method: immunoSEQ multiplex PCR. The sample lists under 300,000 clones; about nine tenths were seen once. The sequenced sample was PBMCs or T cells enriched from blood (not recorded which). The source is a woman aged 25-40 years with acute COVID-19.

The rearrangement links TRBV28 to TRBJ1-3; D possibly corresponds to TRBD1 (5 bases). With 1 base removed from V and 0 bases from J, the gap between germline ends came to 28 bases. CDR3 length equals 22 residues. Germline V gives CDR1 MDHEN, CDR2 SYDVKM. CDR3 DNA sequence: TGTGCCAGCAGTTTATTTTTAGTGGGGGGACCGGGACCCAAAAACTCTGGAAACACCATATATTTT. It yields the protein CASSLFLVGGPGPKNSGNTIYF.

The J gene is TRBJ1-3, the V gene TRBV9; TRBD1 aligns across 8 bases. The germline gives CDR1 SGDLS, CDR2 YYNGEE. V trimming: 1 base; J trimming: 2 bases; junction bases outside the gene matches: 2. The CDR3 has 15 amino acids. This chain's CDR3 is CASSVTGGTGNTIYF. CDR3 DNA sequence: TGTGCCAGCAGCGTAACAGGGGGTACTGGAAACACCATATATTTT.

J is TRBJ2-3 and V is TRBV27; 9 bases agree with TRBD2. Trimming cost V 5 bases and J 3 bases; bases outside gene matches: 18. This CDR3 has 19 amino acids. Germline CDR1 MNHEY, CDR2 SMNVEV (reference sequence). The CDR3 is CASSGLAGNRGLWTDTQYF. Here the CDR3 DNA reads TGTGCCAGCAGTGGGCTAGCGGGAAACCGGGGCTTGTGGACAGATACGCAGTATTTT.

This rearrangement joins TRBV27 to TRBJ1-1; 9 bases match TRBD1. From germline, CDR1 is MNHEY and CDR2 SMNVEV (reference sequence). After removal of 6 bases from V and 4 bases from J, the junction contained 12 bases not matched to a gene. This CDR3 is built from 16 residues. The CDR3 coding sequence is TGTGCCAGCAGCCGGAACAGGGGGCGCGTGGGCACTGAAGCTTTCTTT. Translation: CASSRNRGRVGTEAFF.

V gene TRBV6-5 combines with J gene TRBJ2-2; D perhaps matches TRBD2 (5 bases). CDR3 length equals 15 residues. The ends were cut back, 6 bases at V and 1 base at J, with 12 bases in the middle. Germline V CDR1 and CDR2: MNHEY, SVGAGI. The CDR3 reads CASRTRRLNTGELFF. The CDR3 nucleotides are TGTGCCAGCAGAACTAGACGCTTGAACACCGGGGAGCTGTTTTTT.

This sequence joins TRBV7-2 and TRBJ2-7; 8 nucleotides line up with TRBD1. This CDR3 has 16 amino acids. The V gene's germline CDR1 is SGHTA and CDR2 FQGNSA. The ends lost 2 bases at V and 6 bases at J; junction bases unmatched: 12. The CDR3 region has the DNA TGTGCCAGCAGCTTACGACGGTCGGACAGGGCTTCCGAGCAGTACTTC. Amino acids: CASSLRRSDRASEQYF.

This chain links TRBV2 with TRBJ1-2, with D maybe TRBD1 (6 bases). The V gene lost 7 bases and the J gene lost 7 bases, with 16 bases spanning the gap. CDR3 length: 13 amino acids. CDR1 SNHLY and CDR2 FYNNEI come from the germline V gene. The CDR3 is CASMVTGSVGYTF. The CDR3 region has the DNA TGTGCCAGCATGGTGACAGGATCAGTTGGCTACACCTTC.

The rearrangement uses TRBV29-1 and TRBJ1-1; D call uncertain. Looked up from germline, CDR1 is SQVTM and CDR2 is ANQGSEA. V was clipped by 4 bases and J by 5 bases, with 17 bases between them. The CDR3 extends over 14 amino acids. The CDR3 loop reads CSVVRSEGGTEAFF. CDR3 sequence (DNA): TGCAGCGTTGTCAGGTCGGAGGGCGGAACTGAAGCTTTCTTT.

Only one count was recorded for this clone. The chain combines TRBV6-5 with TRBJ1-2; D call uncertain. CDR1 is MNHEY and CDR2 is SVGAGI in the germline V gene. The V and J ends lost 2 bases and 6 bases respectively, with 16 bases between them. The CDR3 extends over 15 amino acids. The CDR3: CASSYPSGERDGYTF. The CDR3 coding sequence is TGTGCCAGCAGTTACCCCTCCGGGGAAAGAGATGGCTACACCTTC.

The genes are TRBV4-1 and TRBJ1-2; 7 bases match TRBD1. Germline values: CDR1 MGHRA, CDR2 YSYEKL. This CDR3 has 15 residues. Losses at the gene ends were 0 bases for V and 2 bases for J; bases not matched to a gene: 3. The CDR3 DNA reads TGCGCCAGCAGCCAAGAAACAGGGGCAAACTATGGCTACACCTTC. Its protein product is CASSQETGANYGYTF.

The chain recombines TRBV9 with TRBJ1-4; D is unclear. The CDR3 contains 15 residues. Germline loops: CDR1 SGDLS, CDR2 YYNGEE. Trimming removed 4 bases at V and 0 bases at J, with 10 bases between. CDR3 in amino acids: CASSPQQSTNEKLFF. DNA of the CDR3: TGTGCCAGCAGCCCACAGCAGTCAACTAATGAAAAACTGTTTTTT. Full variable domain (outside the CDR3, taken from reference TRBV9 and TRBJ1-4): DSGVTQTPKHLITATGQRVTLRCSPRSGDLSVYWYQQSLDQGLQFLIQYYNGEERAKGNILERFSAQQFPDLHSELNLSSLELGDSALYFCASSPQQSTNEKLFFGSGTQLSVL.

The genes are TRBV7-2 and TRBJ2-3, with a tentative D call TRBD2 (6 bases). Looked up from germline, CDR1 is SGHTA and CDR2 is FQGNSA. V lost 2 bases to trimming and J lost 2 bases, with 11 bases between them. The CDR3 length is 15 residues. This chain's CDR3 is CASSLRAGSTDTQYF. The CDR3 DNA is TGTGCCAGCAGCTTAAGGGCGGGGTCCACAGATACGCAGTATTTT.

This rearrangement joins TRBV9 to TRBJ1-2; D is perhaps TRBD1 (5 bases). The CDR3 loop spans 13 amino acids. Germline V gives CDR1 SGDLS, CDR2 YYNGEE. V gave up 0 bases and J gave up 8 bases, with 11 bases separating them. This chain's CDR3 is CASSVEGARGYTF. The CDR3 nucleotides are TGTGCCAGCAGCGTAGAAGGGGCGAGAGGCTACACCTTC.

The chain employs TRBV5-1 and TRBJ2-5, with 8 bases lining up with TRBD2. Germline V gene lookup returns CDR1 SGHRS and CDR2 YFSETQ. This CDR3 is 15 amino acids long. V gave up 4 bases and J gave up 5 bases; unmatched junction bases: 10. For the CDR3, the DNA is TGCGCCAGCAGCGCCTCCGGGACTAGGGGGGAGACCCAGTACTTC. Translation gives CASSASGTRGETQYF.

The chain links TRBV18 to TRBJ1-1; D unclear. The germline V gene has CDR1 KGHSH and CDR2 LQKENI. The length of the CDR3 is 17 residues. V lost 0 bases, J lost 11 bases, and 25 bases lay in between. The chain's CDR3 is CASSPPSKVTTPVVAFF. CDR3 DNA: TGTGCCAGCTCACCACCTTCAAAGGTGACAACACCCGTCGTGGCTTTCTTT.

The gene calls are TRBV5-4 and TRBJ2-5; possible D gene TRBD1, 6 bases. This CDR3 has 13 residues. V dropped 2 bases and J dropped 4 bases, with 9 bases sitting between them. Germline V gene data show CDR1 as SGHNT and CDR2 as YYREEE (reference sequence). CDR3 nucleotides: TGTGCCAGCAGCTTTACAGGGAGAGAGACCCAGTACTTC. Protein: CASSFTGRETQYF.

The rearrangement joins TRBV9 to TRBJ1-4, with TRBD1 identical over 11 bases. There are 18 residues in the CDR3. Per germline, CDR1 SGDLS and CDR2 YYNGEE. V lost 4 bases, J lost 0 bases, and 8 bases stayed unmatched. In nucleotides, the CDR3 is TGTGCCAGCAGCCCCCTAGGGGGACAGGGGGCAACTAATGAAAAACTGTTTTTT. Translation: CASSPLGGQGATNEKLFF.

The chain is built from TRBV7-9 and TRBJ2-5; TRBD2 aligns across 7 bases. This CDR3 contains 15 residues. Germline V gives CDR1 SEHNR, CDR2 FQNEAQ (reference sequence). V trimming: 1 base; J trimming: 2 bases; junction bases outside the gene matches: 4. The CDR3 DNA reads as TGTGCCAGCAGCTTAGTTGCCGGGAGGCAAGAGACCCAGTACTTC. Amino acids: CASSLVAGRQETQYF.

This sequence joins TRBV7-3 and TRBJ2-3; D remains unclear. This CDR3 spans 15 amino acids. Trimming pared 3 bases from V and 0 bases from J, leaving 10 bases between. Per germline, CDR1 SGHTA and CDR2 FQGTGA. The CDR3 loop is CASSLAPLSTDTQYF. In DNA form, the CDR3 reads TGTGCCAGCAGCTTGGCTCCACTAAGCACAGATACGCAGTATTTT.

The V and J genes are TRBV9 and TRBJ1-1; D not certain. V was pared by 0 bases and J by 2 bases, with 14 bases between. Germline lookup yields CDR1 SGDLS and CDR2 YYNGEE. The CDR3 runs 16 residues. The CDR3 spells CASSVGFRTTNTEAFF. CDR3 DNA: TGTGCCAGCAGCGTAGGTTTCCGGACTACCAACACTGAAGCTTTCTTT.

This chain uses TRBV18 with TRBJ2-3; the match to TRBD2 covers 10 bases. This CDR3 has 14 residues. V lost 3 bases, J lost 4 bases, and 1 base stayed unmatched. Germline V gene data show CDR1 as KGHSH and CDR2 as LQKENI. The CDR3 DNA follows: TGTGCCAGCTCACCTAGCGGGGGGTCAGATACGCAGTATTTT. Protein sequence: CASSPSGGSDTQYF. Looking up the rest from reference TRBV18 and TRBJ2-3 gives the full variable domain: NAGVMQNPRHLVRRRGQEARLRCSPMKGHSHVYWYRQLPEEGLKFMVYLQKENIIDESGMPKERFSAEFPKEGPSILRIQQVVRGDSAAYFCASSPSGGSDTQYFGPGTRLTVL.

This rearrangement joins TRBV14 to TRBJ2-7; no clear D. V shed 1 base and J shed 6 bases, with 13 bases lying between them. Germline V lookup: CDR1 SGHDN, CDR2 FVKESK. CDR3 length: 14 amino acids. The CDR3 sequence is CASSQGVALAEQYF. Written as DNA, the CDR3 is TGTGCCAGCAGCCAAGGGGTAGCTCTGGCCGAGCAGTACTTC. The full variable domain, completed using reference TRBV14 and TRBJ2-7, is EAGVTQFPSHSVIEKGQTVTLRCDPISGHDNLYWYRRVMGKEIKFLLHFVKESKQDESGMPNNRFLAERTGGTYSTLKVQPAELEDSGVYFCASSQGVALAEQYFGPGTRLTVT.

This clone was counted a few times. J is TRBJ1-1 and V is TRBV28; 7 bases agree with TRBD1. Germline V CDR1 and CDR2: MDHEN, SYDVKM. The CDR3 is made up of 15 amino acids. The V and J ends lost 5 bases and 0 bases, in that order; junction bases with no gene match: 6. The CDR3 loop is CASSQGGRLNTEAFF. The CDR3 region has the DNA TGTGCCAGCAGTCAAGGGGGCAGATTGAACACTGAAGCTTTCTTT.

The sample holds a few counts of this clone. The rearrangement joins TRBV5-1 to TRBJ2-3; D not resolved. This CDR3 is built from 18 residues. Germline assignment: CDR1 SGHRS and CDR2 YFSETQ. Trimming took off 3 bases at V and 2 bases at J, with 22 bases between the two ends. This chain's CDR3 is CASSSTPLTEIPTDTQYF. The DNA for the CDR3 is TGCGCCAGCAGCTCCACCCCATTAACAGAGATCCCCACAGATACGCAGTATTTT.

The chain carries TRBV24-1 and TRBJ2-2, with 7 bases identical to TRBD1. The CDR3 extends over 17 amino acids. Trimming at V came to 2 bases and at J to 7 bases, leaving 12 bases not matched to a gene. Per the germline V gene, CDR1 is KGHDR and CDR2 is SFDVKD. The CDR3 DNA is TGTGCCACCAGTGATTCCCGAACGACAGGGCGGGTCGGGGAGCTGTTTTTT. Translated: CATSDSRTTGRVGELFF.

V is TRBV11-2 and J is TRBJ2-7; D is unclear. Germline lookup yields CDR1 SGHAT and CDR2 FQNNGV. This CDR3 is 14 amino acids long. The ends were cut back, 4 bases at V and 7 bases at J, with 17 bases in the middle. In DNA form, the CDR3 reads TGTGCCAGCAGCTCAATTAGGAGTGTTGGGGAGCAGTACTTC. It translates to CASSSIRSVGEQYF.

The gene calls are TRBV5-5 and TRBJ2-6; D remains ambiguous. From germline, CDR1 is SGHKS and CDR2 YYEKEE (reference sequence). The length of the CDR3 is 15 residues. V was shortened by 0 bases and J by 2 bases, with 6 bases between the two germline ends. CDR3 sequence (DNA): TGTGCCAGCAGCTTGGTGGCAACTGGGGCCAACGTCCTGACTTTC. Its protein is CASSLVATGANVLTF.

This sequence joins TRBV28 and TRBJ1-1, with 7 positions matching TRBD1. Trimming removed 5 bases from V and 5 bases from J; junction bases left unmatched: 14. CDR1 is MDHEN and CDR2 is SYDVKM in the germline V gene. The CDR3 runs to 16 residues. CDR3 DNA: TGTGCCAGCAGTAGTCCCGGGACAGTATTGCAGACTGAAGCTTTCTTT. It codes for CASSSPGTVLQTEAFF.

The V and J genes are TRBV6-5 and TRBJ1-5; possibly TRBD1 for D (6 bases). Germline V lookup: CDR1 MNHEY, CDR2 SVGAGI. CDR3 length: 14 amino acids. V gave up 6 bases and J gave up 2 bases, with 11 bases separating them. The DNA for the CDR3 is TGTGCCAGCAGGTTCGCAGGGGGCAATCAGCCCCAGCATTTT. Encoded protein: CASRFAGGNQPQHF.

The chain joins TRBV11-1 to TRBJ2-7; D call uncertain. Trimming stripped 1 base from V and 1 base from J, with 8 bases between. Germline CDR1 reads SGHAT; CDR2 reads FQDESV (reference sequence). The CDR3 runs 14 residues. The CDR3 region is CASSLEARSYEQYF. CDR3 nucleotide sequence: TGTGCCAGCAGCTTAGAAGCTAGGTCCTACGAGCAGTACTTC. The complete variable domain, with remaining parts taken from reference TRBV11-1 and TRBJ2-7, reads EAEVAQSPRYKITEKSQAVAFWCDPISGHATLYWYRQILGQGPELLVQFQDESVVDDSQLPKDRFSAERLKGVDSTLKIQPAELGDSAMYLCASSLEARSYEQYFGPGTRLTVT.